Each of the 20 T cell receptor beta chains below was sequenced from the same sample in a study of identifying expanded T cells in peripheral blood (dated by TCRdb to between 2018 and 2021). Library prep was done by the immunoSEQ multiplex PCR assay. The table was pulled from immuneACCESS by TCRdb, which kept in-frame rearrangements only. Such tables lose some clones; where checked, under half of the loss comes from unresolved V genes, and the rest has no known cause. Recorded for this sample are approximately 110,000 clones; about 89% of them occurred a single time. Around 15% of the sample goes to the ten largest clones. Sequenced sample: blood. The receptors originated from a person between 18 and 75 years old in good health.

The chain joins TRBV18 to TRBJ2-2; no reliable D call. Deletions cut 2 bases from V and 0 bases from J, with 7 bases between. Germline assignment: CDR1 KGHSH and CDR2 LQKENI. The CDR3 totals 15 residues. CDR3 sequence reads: CASSPSRSNTGELFF. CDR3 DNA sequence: TGTGCCAGCTCACCAAGCCGATCGAACACCGGGGAGCTGTTTTTT.

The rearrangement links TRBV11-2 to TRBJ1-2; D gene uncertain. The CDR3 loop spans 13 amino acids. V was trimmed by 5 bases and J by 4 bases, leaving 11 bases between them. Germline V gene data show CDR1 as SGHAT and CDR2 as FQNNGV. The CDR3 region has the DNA TGTGCCAGCAGCCCCAACGAAGTCTATGGCTACACCTTC. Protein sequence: CASSPNEVYGYTF.

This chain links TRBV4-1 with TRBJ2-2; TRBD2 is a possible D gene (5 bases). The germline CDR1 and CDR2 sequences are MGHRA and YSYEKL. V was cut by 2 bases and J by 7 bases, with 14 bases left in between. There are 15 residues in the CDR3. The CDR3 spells CASSQRLRVGGELFF. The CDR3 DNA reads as TGCGCCAGCAGCCAACGCCTGCGGGTTGGCGGGGAGCTGTTTTTT.

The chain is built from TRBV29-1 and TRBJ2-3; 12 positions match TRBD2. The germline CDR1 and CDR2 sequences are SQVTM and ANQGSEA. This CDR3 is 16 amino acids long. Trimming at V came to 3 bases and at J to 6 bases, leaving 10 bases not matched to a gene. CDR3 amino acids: CSVDSTSGGLVDTQYF. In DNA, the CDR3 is TGCAGCGTTGACTCGACTAGCGGGGGATTAGTCGATACGCAGTATTTT.

As DNA, the CDR3 is TGTGCCAGCAGTTGGACGAGCGATGGCTACACCTTC. Its protein product is CASSWTSDGYTF. This chain connects TRBV6-6 to TRBJ1-2; no reliable D call. CDR1 is MNHNY, CDR2 SVGAGI, per germline (reference sequence). The ends were cut back, 4 bases at V and 6 bases at J, with 9 bases in the middle. The CDR3 loop spans 12 amino acids.

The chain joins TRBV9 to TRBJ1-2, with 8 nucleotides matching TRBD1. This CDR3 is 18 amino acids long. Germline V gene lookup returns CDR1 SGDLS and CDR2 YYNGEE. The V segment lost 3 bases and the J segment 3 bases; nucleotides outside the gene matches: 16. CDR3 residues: CASSAQKEQGGEYYGYTF. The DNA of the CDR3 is TGTGCCAGCAGCGCCCAGAAAGAACAGGGGGGCGAATACTATGGCTACACCTTC.

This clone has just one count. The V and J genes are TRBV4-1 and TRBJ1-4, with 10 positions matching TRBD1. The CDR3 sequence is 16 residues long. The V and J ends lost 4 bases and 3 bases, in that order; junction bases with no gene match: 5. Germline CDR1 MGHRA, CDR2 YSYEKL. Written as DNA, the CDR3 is TGCGCCAGCAGCCGCCGACAGGGGGCAGCTAATGAAAAACTGTTTTTT. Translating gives CASSRRQGAANEKLFF.

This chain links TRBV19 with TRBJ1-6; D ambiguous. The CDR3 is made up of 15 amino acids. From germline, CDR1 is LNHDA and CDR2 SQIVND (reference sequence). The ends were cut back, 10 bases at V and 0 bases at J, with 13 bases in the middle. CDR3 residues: CATRDWSSYNSPLHF. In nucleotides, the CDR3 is TGTGCCACGAGAGACTGGAGCTCCTATAATTCACCCCTCCACTTT. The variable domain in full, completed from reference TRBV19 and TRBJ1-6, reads DGGITQSPKYLFRKEGQNVTLSCEQNLNHDAMYWYRQDPGQGLRLIYYSQIVNDFQKGDIAEGYSVSREKKESFPLTVTSAQKNPTAFYLCATRDWSSYNSPLHFGNGTRLTVT.

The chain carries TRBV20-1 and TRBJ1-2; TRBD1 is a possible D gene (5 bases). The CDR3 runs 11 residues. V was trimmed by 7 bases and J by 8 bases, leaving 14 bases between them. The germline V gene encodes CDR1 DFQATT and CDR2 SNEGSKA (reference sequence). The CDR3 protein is CSVSGTQGYTF. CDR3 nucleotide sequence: TGCAGTGTCTCCGGGACTCAAGGCTACACCTTC.

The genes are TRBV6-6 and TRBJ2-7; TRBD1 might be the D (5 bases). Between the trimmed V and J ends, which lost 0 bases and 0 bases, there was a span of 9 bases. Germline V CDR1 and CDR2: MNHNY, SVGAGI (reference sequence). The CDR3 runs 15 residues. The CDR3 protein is CASSYSVQGSYEQYF. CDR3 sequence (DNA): TGTGCCAGCAGTTACTCTGTCCAGGGCTCCTACGAGCAGTACTTC.

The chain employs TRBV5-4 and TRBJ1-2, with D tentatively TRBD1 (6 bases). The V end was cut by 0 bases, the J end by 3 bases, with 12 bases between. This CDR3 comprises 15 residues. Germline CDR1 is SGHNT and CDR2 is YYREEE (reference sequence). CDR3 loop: CASSLGGGQHYGYTF. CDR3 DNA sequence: TGTGCCAGCAGCTTGGGGGGAGGACAGCACTATGGCTACACCTTC.

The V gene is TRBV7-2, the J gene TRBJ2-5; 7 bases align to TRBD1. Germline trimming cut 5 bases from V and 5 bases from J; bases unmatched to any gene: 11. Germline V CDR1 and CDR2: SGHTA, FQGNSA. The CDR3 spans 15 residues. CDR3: CASSILQGIGETQYF. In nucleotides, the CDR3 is TGTGCCAGCAGCATATTACAGGGGATAGGCGAGACCCAGTACTTC.

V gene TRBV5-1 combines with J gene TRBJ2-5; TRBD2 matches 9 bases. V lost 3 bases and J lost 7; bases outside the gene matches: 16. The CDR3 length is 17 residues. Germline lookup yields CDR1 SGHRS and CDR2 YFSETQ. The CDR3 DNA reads TGCGCCAGCAGCTCCAATCCCCTCGCAGCGGGGGGAGGGACCCAGTACTTC. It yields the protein CASSSNPLAAGGGTQYF.

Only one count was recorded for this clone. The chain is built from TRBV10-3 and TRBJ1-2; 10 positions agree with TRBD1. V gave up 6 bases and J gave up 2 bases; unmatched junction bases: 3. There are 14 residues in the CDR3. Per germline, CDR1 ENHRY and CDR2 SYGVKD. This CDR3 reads CAISLGQGNYGYTF. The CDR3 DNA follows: TGTGCCATCAGCCTGGGACAGGGGAACTATGGCTACACCTTC.

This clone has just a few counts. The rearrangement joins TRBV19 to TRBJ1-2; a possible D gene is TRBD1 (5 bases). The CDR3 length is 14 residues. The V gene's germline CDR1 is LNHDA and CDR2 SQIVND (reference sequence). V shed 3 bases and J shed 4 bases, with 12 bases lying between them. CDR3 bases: TGTGCCAGTAGTATCGGGGGGGTCGGCTATGGCTACACCTTC. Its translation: CASSIGGVGYGYTF.

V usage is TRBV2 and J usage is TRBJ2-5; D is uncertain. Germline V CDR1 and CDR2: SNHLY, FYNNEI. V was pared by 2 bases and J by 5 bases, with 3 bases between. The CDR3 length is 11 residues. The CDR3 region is CASSERETQYF. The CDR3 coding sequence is TGTGCCAGCAGTGAAAGGGAGACCCAGTACTTC. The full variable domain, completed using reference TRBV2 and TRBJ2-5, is EPEVTQTPSHQVTQMGQEVILRCVPISNHLYFYWYRQILGQKVEFLVSFYNNEISEKSEIFDDQFSVERPDGSNFTLKIRSTKLEDSAMYFCASSERETQYFGPGTRLLVL.

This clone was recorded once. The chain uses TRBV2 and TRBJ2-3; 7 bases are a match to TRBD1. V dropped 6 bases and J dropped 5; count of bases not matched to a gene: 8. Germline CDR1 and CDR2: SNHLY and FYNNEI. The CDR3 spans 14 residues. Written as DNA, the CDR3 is TGTGCCAGCAGCGCCGACAGGGCTCGAGATACGCAGTATTTT. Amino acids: CASSADRARDTQYF.

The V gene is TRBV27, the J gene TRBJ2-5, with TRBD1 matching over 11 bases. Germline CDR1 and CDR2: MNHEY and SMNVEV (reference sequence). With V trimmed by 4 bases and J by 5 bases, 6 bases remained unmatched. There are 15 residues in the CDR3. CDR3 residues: CASSYRTGGSETQYF. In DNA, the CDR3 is TGTGCCAGCAGTTATCGGACAGGGGGCAGCGAGACCCAGTACTTC.

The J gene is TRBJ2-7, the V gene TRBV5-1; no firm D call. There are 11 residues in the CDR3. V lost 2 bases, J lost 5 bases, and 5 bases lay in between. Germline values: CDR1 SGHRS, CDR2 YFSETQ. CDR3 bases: TGCGCCAGCAGCTTTAAAGACGAGCAGTACTTC. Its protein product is CASSFKDEQYF.

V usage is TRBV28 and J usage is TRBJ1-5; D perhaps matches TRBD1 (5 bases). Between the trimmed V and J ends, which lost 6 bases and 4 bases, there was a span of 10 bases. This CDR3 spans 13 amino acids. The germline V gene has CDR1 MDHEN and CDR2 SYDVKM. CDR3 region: CASRLQVNQPQHF. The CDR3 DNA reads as TGTGCCAGCAGATTACAGGTTAATCAGCCCCAGCATTTT.